A selection of T cell receptor beta chains follows, all from one sample in a study of shared clonotypes between healthy human individuals. Only in-frame clones appear in the TCRdb table, and some are missing; sequencing was by immunoSEQ multiplex PCR. The sample lists hundreds of thousands of clones; approximately 95% were seen once. Sequenced input: naive CD8+ T cells sorted from blood. The receptors here all came from a woman aged 25-40 years in good health. Each CDR3 is given with its conserved first and last residue. The D gene is left open where the match is weak. The size of a clone is reported for some rows only, either as once, few or many, or as a class for expanded clones.

cdr3_nt: TGTGCCAGCGGCAACCGGGACAGGGCCGGCGAGCAGTACTTC
cdr3_aa: CASGNRDRAGEQYF
v_call: TRBV2
d_call: TRBD1
clone_size: -
j_call: TRBJ2-7

cdr3_nt: TGCGCCAGCAGTGACGGAGGGAGCGCCTACGAGCAGTACTTC
cdr3_aa: CASSDGGSAYEQYF
v_call: TRBV10-1
d_call: -
clone_size: -
j_call: TRBJ2-7

cdr3_nt: TGTGCCAGCAGCCCGGGACTAGGTTCCTACGAGCAGTACTTC
cdr3_aa: CASSPGLGSYEQYF
v_call: TRBV5-6
d_call: TRBD2
clone_size: -
j_call: TRBJ2-7

cdr3_nt: TGCACCAGCAGCCCAGGGGGGTGGAACACTGAAGCTTTCTTT
cdr3_aa: CTSSPGGWNTEAFF
v_call: TRBV1
d_call: -
clone_size: -
j_call: TRBJ1-1

cdr3_nt: TGTGCCAGCATCTCGGACGGGAGAGTCTATGGCTACACCTTC
cdr3_aa: CASISDGRVYGYTF
v_call: TRBV5-6
d_call: -
clone_size: -
j_call: TRBJ1-2

cdr3_nt: TGTGCCAGTAGTATTGGGAACACCGGGGAGCTGTTTTTT
cdr3_aa: CASSIGNTGELFF
v_call: TRBV19
d_call: -
clone_size: -
j_call: TRBJ2-2

cdr3_nt: TGTGCCAGCAGTCCCGGGGAAAACTATGGCTACACCTTC
cdr3_aa: CASSPGENYGYTF
v_call: TRBV27
d_call: -
clone_size: -
j_call: TRBJ1-2

cdr3_nt: TGTGCCAGTAGACCCGGGACAGGGGGCTCTCCTGAAGCTTTCTTT
cdr3_aa: CASRPGTGGSPEAFF
v_call: TRBV19
d_call: TRBD1
clone_size: -
j_call: TRBJ1-1

cdr3_nt: TGTGCCAGCAAAACGGAAGGCTATGGCTACACCTTC
cdr3_aa: CASKTEGYGYTF
v_call: TRBV9
d_call: -
clone_size: few
j_call: TRBJ1-2

cdr3_nt: TGTGCCAGCTCATCCGGGGAGTCCTACGAGCAGTACTTC
cdr3_aa: CASSSGESYEQYF
v_call: TRBV6-5
d_call: -
clone_size: -
j_call: TRBJ2-7

cdr3_nt: TGTGCCAGCAGGAGGAGTGGGAACACCGGGGAGCTGTTTTTT
cdr3_aa: CASRRSGNTGELFF
v_call: TRBV6-5
d_call: -
clone_size: -
j_call: TRBJ2-2

cdr3_nt: TGCGCCAGCAGCCAAAAGGTCCTAGCGGGGCCACACAATGAGCAGTTCTTC
cdr3_aa: CASSQKVLAGPHNEQFF
v_call: TRBV4-1
d_call: TRBD2
clone_size: once
j_call: TRBJ2-1

cdr3_nt: TGTGCCAGCAGTGAGACAGGGGGCTGGGGGTACGAGCAGTACTTC
cdr3_aa: CASSETGGWGYEQYF
v_call: TRBV28
d_call: TRBD1
clone_size: once
j_call: TRBJ2-7

cdr3_nt: TGTGCCAGCAGTTATACACAGGGTTACGAGCAGTACTTC
cdr3_aa: CASSYTQGYEQYF
v_call: TRBV6-5
d_call: -
clone_size: once
j_call: TRBJ2-7

cdr3_nt: TGTGCCAGCACGTTGTCCTCTGGAAACACCATATATTTT
cdr3_aa: CASTLSSGNTIYF
v_call: TRBV28
d_call: -
clone_size: -
j_call: TRBJ1-3

cdr3_nt: TGTGCCAGCAGCTCCCCGGGCGGGAGGTTGGATGAGCAGTTCTTC
cdr3_aa: CASSSPGGRLDEQFF
v_call: TRBV5-4
d_call: TRBD2
clone_size: -
j_call: TRBJ2-1

cdr3_nt: TGTGCCTGGACGGGACTAGCGGGAACGAACACCGGGGAGCTGTTTTTT
cdr3_aa: CAWTGLAGTNTGELFF
v_call: TRBV30
d_call: TRBD2
clone_size: -
j_call: TRBJ2-2

cdr3_nt: TGTGCCAGCAGCCCGGGACTAGTCCTTGAGCAGTTCTTC
cdr3_aa: CASSPGLVLEQFF
v_call: TRBV9
d_call: TRBD2
clone_size: -
j_call: TRBJ2-1

cdr3_nt: TGCAGCGTTTTAGGCATGAACACTGAAGCTTTCTTT
cdr3_aa: CSVLGMNTEAFF
v_call: TRBV29-1
d_call: -
clone_size: -
j_call: TRBJ1-1

cdr3_nt: TGTGCCAGCAGCTCAACCGGGACTAGCGGGAGGGCCTATGAGCAGTTCTTC
cdr3_aa: CASSSTGTSGRAYEQFF
v_call: TRBV7-6
d_call: TRBD2
clone_size: -
j_call: TRBJ2-1